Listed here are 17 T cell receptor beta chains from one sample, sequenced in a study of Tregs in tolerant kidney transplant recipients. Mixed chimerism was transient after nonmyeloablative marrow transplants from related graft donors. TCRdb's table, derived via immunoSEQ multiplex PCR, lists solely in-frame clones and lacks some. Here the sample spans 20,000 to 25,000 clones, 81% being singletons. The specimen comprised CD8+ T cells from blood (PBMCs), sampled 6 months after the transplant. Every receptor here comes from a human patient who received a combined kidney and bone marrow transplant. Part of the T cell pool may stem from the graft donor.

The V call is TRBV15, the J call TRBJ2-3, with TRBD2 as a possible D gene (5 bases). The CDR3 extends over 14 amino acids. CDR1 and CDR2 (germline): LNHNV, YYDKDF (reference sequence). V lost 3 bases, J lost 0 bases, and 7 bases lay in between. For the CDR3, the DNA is TGTGCCACCAGCAGGAGGGAGAGCACAGATACGCAGTATTTT. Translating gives CATSRRESTDTQYF.

The CDR3 DNA sequence: TGTGCCAGCAGTGGGGACAGGGACGAGCAGTACTTC. Its translation is CASSGDRDEQYF. The chain recombines TRBV27 with TRBJ2-7, with 9 bases identical to TRBD1. CDR3 length equals 12 residues. V was clipped by 5 bases and J by 5 bases; unmatched bases: 1. Germline V gives CDR1 MNHEY, CDR2 SMNVEV (reference sequence).

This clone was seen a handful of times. The CDR3 sequence: CASSQERQAGNTIYF. CDR3 sequence (DNA): TGTGCCAGCAGCCAAGAGAGACAGGCTGGAAACACCATATATTTT. The V gene is TRBV4-2, the J gene TRBJ1-3, with a weak D call TRBD1 (6 bases). The CDR3 sequence is 15 residues long. V lost 0 bases to trimming and J lost 2 bases, with 8 bases between them. Germline loops: CDR1 LGHNA, CDR2 YNFKEQ.

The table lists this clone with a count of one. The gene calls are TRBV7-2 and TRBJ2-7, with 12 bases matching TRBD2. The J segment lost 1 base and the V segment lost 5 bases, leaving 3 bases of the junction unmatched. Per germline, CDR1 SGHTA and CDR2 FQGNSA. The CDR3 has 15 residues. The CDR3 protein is CASSRLAGASYEQYF. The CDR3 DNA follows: TGTGCCAGCAGCCGACTAGCGGGAGCATCCTACGAGCAGTACTTC.

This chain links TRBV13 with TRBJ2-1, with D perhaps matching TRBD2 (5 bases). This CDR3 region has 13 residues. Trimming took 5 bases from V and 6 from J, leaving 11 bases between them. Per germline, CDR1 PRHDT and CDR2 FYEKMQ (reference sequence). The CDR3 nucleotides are TGTGCCAGCAGCGTCGAGCGGTTCAATGAGCAGTTCTTC. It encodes CASSVERFNEQFF.

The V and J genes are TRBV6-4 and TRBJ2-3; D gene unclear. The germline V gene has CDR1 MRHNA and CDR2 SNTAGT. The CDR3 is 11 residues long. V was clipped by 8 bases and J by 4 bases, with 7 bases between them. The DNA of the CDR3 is TGTGCCAGCCTCCTCTCAGATACGCAGTATTTT. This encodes CASLLSDTQYF.

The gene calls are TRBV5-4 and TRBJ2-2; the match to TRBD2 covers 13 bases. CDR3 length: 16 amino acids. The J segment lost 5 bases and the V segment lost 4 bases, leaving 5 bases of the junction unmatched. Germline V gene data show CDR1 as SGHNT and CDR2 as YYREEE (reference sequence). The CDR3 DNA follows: TGTGCCAGCAGCCCTAGGACTAGCGGGGGTACCGGGGAGCTGTTTTTT. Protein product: CASSPRTSGGTGELFF.

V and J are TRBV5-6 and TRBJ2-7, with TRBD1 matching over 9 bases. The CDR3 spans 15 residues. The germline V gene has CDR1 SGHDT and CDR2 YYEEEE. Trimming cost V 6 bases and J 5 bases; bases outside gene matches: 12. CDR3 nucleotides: TGTGCCAGCACTCCCGGGACAGGGTATGCCCACGAGCAGTACTTC. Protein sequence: CASTPGTGYAHEQYF.

CDR3 nucleotides: TGCGCCAGCAGCCAGGAGACAGGGGGTAATTCACCCCTCCACTTT. The encoded protein is CASSQETGGNSPLHF. This chain uses TRBV4-3 with TRBJ1-6; 9 bases line up with TRBD1. CDR3 size: 15 residues. After removal of 3 bases from V and 6 bases from J, the junction contained 3 bases not matched to a gene. Germline lookup yields CDR1 LGHNA and CDR2 YSLEER.

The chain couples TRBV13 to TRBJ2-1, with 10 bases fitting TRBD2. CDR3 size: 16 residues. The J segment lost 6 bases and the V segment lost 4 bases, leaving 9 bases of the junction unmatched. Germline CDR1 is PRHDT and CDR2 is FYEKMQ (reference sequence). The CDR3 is CASSSFSGLASNEQFF. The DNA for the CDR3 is TGTGCCAGCAGCTCGTTCTCGGGACTAGCGTCCAATGAGCAGTTCTTC.

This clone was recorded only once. DNA for the CDR3: TGCGCCAGCAGGACGCAGACGGGGTTCAATCAGCCCCAGCATTTT. Protein: CASRTQTGFNQPQHF. The chain combines TRBV10-1 with TRBJ1-5, with D uncertain. The V and J ends lost 6 bases and 3 bases respectively, with 15 bases between them. Germline loops: CDR1 WNHNN, CDR2 SYGVQD (reference sequence). This CDR3 is 15 amino acids long.

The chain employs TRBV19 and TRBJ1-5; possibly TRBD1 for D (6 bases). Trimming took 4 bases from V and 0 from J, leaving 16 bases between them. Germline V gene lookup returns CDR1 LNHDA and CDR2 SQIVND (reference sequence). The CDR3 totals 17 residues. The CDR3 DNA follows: TGTGCCAGTAGTACTCATCGACAGGTCCATAGCAATCAGCCCCAGCATTTT. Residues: CASSTHRQVHSNQPQHF.

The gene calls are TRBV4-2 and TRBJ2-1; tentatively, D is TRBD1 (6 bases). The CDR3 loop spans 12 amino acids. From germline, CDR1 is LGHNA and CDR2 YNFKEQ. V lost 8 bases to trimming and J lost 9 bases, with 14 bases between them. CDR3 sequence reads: CASGNRAGEQFF. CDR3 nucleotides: TGTGCCAGCGGGAACAGGGCCGGTGAGCAGTTCTTC.

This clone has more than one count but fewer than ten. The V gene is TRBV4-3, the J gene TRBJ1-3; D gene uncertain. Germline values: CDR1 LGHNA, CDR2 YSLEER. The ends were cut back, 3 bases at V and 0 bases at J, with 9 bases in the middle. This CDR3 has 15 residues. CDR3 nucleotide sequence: TGCGCCAGCAGCCATGACACCAACTCTGGAAACACCATATATTTT. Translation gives CASSHDTNSGNTIYF.

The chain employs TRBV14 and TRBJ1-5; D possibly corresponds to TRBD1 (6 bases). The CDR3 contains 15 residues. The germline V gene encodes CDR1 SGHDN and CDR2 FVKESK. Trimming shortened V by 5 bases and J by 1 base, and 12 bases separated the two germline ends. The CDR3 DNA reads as TGTGCCAGCAGCGCCCGGGGACAAAGCAATCAGCCCCAGCATTTT. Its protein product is CASSARGQSNQPQHF.

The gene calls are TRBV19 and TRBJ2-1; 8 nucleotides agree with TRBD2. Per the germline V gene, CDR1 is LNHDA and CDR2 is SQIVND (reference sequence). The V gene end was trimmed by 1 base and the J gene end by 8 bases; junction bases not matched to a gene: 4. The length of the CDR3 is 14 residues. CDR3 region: CASSIAGGLHEQFF. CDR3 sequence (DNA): TGTGCCAGTAGTATAGCGGGGGGGCTCCATGAGCAGTTCTTC.

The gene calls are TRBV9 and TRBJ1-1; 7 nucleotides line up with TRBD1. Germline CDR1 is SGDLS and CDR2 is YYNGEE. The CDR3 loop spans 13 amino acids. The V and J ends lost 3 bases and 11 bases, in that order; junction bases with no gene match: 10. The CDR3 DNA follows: TGTGCCAGCAGCGCTTACGACAGGGAAAGTGCTTTCTTT. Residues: CASSAYDRESAFF.